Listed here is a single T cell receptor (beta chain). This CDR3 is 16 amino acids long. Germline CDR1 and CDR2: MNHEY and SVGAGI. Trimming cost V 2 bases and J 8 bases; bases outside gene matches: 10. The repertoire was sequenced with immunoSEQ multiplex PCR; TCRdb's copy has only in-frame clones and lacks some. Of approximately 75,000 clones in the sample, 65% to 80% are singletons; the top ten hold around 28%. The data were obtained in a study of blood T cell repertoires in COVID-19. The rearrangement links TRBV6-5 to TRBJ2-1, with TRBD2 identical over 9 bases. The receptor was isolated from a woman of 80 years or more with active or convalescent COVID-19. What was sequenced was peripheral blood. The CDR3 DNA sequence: TGTGCCAGCAGTTACACGGCTAGCGGGGACGTAGATGAGCAGTTCTTC. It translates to CASSYTASGDVDEQFF.